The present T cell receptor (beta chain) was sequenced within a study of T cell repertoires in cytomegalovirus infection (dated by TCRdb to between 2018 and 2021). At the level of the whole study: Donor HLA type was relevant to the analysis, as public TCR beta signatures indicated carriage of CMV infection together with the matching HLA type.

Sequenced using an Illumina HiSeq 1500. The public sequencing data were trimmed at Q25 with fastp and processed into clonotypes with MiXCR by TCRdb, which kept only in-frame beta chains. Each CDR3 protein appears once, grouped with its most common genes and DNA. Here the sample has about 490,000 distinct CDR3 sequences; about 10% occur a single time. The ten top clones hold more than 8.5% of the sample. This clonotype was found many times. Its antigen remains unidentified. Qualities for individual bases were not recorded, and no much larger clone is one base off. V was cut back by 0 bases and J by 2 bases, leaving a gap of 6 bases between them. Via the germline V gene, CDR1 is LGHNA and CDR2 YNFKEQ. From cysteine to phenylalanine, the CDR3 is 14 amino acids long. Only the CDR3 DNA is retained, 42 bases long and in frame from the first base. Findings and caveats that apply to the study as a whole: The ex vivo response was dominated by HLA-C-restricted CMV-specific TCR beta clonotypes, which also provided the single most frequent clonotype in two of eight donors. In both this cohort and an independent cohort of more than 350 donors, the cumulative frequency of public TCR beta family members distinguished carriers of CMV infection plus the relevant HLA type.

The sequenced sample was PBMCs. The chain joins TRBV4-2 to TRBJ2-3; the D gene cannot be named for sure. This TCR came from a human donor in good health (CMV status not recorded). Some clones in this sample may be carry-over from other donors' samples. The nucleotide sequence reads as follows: TGTGCCAGCAGCCAAGATGGGCCCACAGATACGCAGTATTTT. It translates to CASSQDGPTDTQYF.